One and the same sample provided the 30 T cell receptor beta chains below, sequenced in a study of cytomegalovirus exposure and HLA in healthy donors. Sequenced by immunoSEQ multiplex PCR; TCRdb stores in-frame clones only, minus some. The sample holds fewer than 150,000 clones, just under 85% seen once. The sequencing sample was made of PBMCs. These receptors were taken from a man aged 25 to 40 in good health and CMV-seropositive.

This clone was found once. The chain uses TRBV7-2 and TRBJ1-3, with 9 bases matching TRBD1. Germline assignment: CDR1 SGHTA and CDR2 FQGNSA. Unmatched junction bases numbered 6, after V lost 5 bases and J lost 4 bases. CDR3 length: 15 amino acids. The CDR3 sequence is CASSLGTGRGNTIYF. CDR3 DNA: TGTGCCAGCAGCCTAGGGACAGGGCGAGGAAACACCATATATTTT.

This chain uses TRBV11-2 with TRBJ2-7; TRBD1 aligns across 8 bases. Germline CDR1 and CDR2: SGHAT and FQNNGV. V trimming: 4 bases; J trimming: 2 bases; junction bases outside the gene matches: 13. The CDR3 spans 17 residues. CDR3 coding DNA: TGTGCCAGCAGCTACCCCGTGACAGGGGTAGGGACCTACGAGCAGTACTTC. Its translation is CASSYPVTGVGTYEQYF.

This clone has just a few counts. V is TRBV11-2 and J is TRBJ1-1; D not certain. V lost 2 bases and J 11 bases, leaving 15 bases between the germline ends. The CDR3 has 13 amino acids. CDR1 is SGHAT and CDR2 is FQNNGV in the germline V gene. Written as DNA, the CDR3 is TGTGCCAGCAGCTTATCCGCAGAACGCGGGGCTTTCTTT. It encodes CASSLSAERGAFF.

Written as DNA, the CDR3 is TGTGCCAGCAGTCGAACCCACATTCCAACTAATGAAAAACTGTTTTTT. This encodes CASSRTHIPTNEKLFF. The chain employs TRBV27 and TRBJ1-4, with D unresolved. The ends were cut back, 5 bases at V and 0 bases at J, with 13 bases in the middle. The CDR3 loop spans 16 amino acids. Looked up from germline, CDR1 is MNHEY and CDR2 is SMNVEV (reference sequence).

This clone was seen many times. The V and J genes are TRBV25-1 and TRBJ2-4; D gene uncertain. The germline V and J ends were trimmed by 4 bases and 5 bases, with 9 bases remaining between them. This CDR3 has 13 amino acids. Germline V gives CDR1 MGHDK, CDR2 SYGVNS. CDR3 in DNA: TGTGCCAGCAGTGTTGCAGGCGAAAACATTCAGTACTTC. Translation: CASSVAGENIQYF.

V gene TRBV27 combines with J gene TRBJ2-1, with 8 bases identical to TRBD2. The CDR3 sequence is 15 residues long. Trimming at V came to 3 bases and at J to 2 bases, leaving 3 bases not matched to a gene. The germline gives CDR1 MNHEY, CDR2 SMNVEV (reference sequence). DNA of the CDR3: TGTGCCAGCAGTTTCTTAGCGGGGACCTACAATGAGCAGTTCTTC. Protein sequence: CASSFLAGTYNEQFF.

Concerning this clone itself: A read error may account for a junction end that differs from germline. This chain joins TRBV7-9 and TRBJ2-7; 11 bases map to TRBD2. Germline V lookup: CDR1 SEHNR, CDR2 FQNEAQ (reference sequence). The CDR3 is 15 amino acids. CDR3 loop: CASSVAGGPSYEQYF. CDR3 bases: TGTGCCAGCAGCGTAGCGGGAGGGCCCTCCTACGAGCAGTACTTC.

The V call is TRBV27, the J call TRBJ1-4; no clear D gene. CDR1 is MNHEY, CDR2 SMNVEV, per germline (reference sequence). The germline V and J ends were trimmed by 5 bases and 8 bases, with 12 bases remaining between them. The CDR3 extends over 13 amino acids. The CDR3 protein is CASSQENGEKLFF. For the CDR3, the DNA is TGTGCCAGCAGTCAAGAAAATGGCGAAAAACTGTTTTTT.

Many counts were recorded for this clone. This sample includes further DNA sequences coding for the same CDR3. As DNA, the CDR3 is TGCGCCAGCAGCTTGGCTAGCGGGACAGATACGCAGTATTTT. Its protein product is CASSLASGTDTQYF. The rearrangement links TRBV5-1 to TRBJ2-3; 8 bases agree with TRBD2. J gave up 3 bases and V 0 bases, and 0 bases lay outside the gene matches. The germline gives CDR1 SGHRS, CDR2 YFSETQ. The CDR3 has 14 residues.

The rearrangement joins TRBV18 to TRBJ1-5, with D possibly matching TRBD1 (6 bases). The CDR3 has 15 amino acids. Trimming took off 6 bases at V and 2 bases at J, with 14 bases between the two ends. Germline V gives CDR1 KGHSH, CDR2 LQKENI. The CDR3 nucleotides read TGTGCCAGCTCTCCCTTAGGGGGAGGCAATCAGCCCCAGCATTTT. This encodes CASSPLGGGNQPQHF.

Comment on this clone: The same CDR3 arises from other DNA sequences in this sample as well. The chain recombines TRBV7-9 with TRBJ2-1; 10 bases fit TRBD2. Germline lookup yields CDR1 SEHNR and CDR2 FQNEAQ (reference sequence). CDR3 length: 15 residues. V lost 4 bases and J lost 4; bases outside the gene matches: 4. Here the CDR3 DNA reads TGTGCCAGCAGCTCCGGACTAGCGGAGTACAATGAGCAGTTCTTC. Translated: CASSSGLAEYNEQFF.

The rearrangement uses TRBV9 and TRBJ2-7; 8 bases line up with TRBD1. Germline trimming cut 2 bases from V and 6 bases from J; bases unmatched to any gene: 4. Per germline, CDR1 SGDLS and CDR2 YYNGEE. This CDR3 contains 13 residues. The CDR3 sequence is CASSVGQGSEQYF. CDR3 nucleotides: TGTGCCAGCAGCGTCGGACAGGGTTCCGAGCAGTACTTC.

The V and J genes are TRBV7-9 and TRBJ1-2, with D unresolved. Germline V CDR1 and CDR2: SEHNR, FQNEAQ (reference sequence). The CDR3 sequence is 14 residues long. Trimming shortened V by 5 bases and J by 8 bases, and 18 bases separated the two germline ends. The CDR3 loop is CASSPNGGIGGYTF. The DNA of the CDR3 is TGTGCCAGCAGCCCCAACGGCGGGATAGGCGGCTACACCTTC.

The rearrangement joins TRBV5-1 to TRBJ2-7, with 14 bases fitting TRBD2. This CDR3 has 16 residues. The V segment lost 3 bases and the J segment 7 bases; nucleotides outside the gene matches: 9. The germline V gene has CDR1 SGHRS and CDR2 YFSETQ. CDR3 DNA sequence: TGCGCCAGCAGCTCCTCCGGGACTAGCGGGAGTGGAGAGCAGTACTTC. Residues: CASSSSGTSGSGEQYF.

The rearrangement joins TRBV29-1 to TRBJ2-7; 11 bases line up with TRBD2. The J segment lost 0 bases and the V segment lost 4 bases, leaving 2 bases of the junction unmatched. The germline gives CDR1 SQVTM, CDR2 ANQGSEA. The CDR3 is 14 amino acids. The CDR3 spells CSVAGLAASYEQYF. Written as DNA, the CDR3 is TGCAGCGTTGCGGGACTAGCGGCCTCCTACGAGCAGTACTTC.

The chain combines TRBV15 with TRBJ1-5, with 9 bases lining up with TRBD1. Trimming at V came to 3 bases and at J to 7 bases, leaving 7 bases not matched to a gene. Germline values: CDR1 LNHNV, CDR2 YYDKDF (reference sequence). The CDR3 consists of 15 residues. The CDR3 bases are TGTGCCACCAGCAGGAGACAGGGGGAAGGCCAGCCCCAGCATTTT. This gives the protein CATSRRQGEGQPQHF.

This clone was observed once. V usage is TRBV4-1 and J usage is TRBJ1-1; weak D call: TRBD1 (5 bases). The length of the CDR3 is 18 residues. V lost 3 bases and J lost 1, with 21 bases in between. Germline-derived CDR1 and CDR2 are MGHRA and YSYEKL. CDR3: CASSHVGRVSQTNTEAFF. The CDR3 bases are TGCGCCAGCAGCCACGTCGGCAGGGTTAGTCAAACGAACACTGAAGCTTTCTTT.

This clone was seen a few times. The V call is TRBV2, the J call TRBJ2-1, with TRBD2 as a possible D gene (6 bases). The CDR3 is made up of 15 amino acids. Germline V gene lookup returns CDR1 SNHLY and CDR2 FYNNEI. V shed 7 bases and J shed 7 bases, with 20 bases lying between them. CDR3 protein: CASTPGGGGENEQFF. As DNA, the CDR3 is TGTGCCAGCACCCCCGGGGGAGGCGGGGAGAATGAGCAGTTCTTC.

CDR3 amino acids: CASSGGQGAETQYF. The CDR3 region has the DNA TGTGCCAGCAGCGGGGGACAGGGGGCTGAGACCCAGTACTTC. The chain combines TRBV9 with TRBJ2-5; the match to TRBD1 covers 12 bases. The length of the CDR3 is 14 residues. Trimming took 3 bases from V and 5 from J; bases not matched to a gene: 2. Germline CDR1 is SGDLS and CDR2 is YYNGEE.

The chain uses TRBV28 and TRBJ2-2; possibly TRBD2 for D (5 bases). The V gene lost 8 bases and the J gene lost 5 bases, with 18 bases spanning the gap. The CDR3 has 15 amino acids. Germline CDR1 is MDHEN and CDR2 is SYDVKM. The CDR3 DNA is TGTGCCAGCGGACTGCTCGGAGGACGGACCGGGGAGCTGTTTTTT. As protein: CASGLLGGRTGELFF. The full variable domain, rest sourced from reference TRBV28 and TRBJ2-2, is DVKVTQSSRYLVKRTGEKVFLECVQDMDHENMFWYRQDPGLGLRLIYFSYDVKMKEKGDIPEGYSVSREKKERFSLILESASTNQTSMYLCASGLLGGRTGELFFGEGSRLTVL.

V is TRBV11-2 and J is TRBJ2-5; D remains ambiguous. V lost 8 bases, J lost 5 bases, and 15 bases lay in between. This CDR3 region has 13 residues. Germline V CDR1 and CDR2: SGHAT, FQNNGV. The CDR3 spells CASSGGYTETQYF. The CDR3 nucleotides are TGTGCCAGCTCGGGTGGCTATACTGAGACCCAGTACTTC.

The chain employs TRBV5-1 and TRBJ1-1; TRBD1 aligns across 7 bases. V trimming: 2 bases; J trimming: 1 base; junction bases outside the gene matches: 5. The CDR3 runs 15 residues. The germline V gene has CDR1 SGHRS and CDR2 YFSETQ. DNA of the CDR3: TGCGCCAGCAGCTTTCTAGGACAGGAGAACACTGAAGCTTTCTTT. Protein product: CASSFLGQENTEAFF.

The chain employs TRBV5-1 and TRBJ2-7, with 7 bases identical to TRBD2. J was trimmed by 6 bases and V by 3 bases; bases with no gene match: 9. CDR3 size: 14 residues. Germline V gene sequence: CDR1 SGHRS, CDR2 YFSETQ. CDR3 loop: CASSSRLAAGEQYF. The CDR3 region has the DNA TGCGCCAGCAGCTCCCGACTAGCTGCTGGCGAGCAGTACTTC. The variable domain in full, completed from reference TRBV5-1 and TRBJ2-7, reads KAGVTQTPRYLIKTRGQQVTLSCSPISGHRSVSWYQQTPGQGLQFLFEYFSETQRNKGNFPGRFSGRQFSNSRSEMNVSTLELGDSALYLCASSSRLAAGEQYFGPGTRLTVT.

The chain employs TRBV7-2 and TRBJ2-3; D is perhaps TRBD2 (5 bases). The ends were cut back, 8 bases at V and 0 bases at J, with 9 bases in the middle. CDR3 length: 13 amino acids. Germline CDR1 and CDR2: SGHTA and FQGNSA. The DNA for the CDR3 is TGTGCCAGCCGTCGCGGGAGCACAGATACGCAGTATTTT. Its translation is CASRRGSTDTQYF. Together with reference TRBV7-2 and TRBJ2-3, the CDR3 gives the full variable domain: GAGVSQSPSNKVTEKGKDVELRCDPISGHTALYWYRQSLGQGLEFLIYFQGNSAPDKSGLPSDRFSAERTGGSVSTLTIQRTQQEDSAVYLCASRRGSTDTQYFGPGTRLTVL.

The V call is TRBV7-9, the J call TRBJ1-2, with 7 bases aligning to TRBD1. From germline, CDR1 is SEHNR and CDR2 FQNEAQ (reference sequence). Trimming cost V 2 bases and J 3 bases; bases outside gene matches: 6. The CDR3 contains 15 residues. CDR3 DNA: TGTGCCAGCAGCTTATATGGCAGGGGGGACTATGGCTACACCTTC. The encoded protein is CASSLYGRGDYGYTF. Full variable domain (outside the CDR3, taken from reference TRBV7-9 and TRBJ1-2): DTGVSQNPRHKITKRGQNVTFRCDPISEHNRLYWYRQTLGQGPEFLTYFQNEAQLEKSRLLSDRFSAERPKGSFSTLEIQRTEQGDSAMYLCASSLYGRGDYGYTFGSGTRLTVV.

This chain connects TRBV5-6 to TRBJ1-1; possible D gene TRBD1, 6 bases. The CDR3 sequence is 14 residues long. CDR1 and CDR2 from the germline V gene are SGHDT and YYEEEE. The V end lost 2 bases, the J end lost 2 bases, and 10 bases lay between the germline ends. The CDR3 DNA sequence: TGTGCCAGCAGCTTCGGGACAATTAACACTGAAGCTTTCTTT. It encodes CASSFGTINTEAFF.

The chain joins TRBV5-1 to TRBJ2-3; the match to TRBD2 covers 7 bases. V trimming: 0 bases; J trimming: 2 bases; junction bases outside the gene matches: 3. The CDR3 loop spans 15 amino acids. Germline V lookup: CDR1 SGHRS, CDR2 YFSETQ. The CDR3 protein is CASSLDGGNTDTQYF. The CDR3 nucleotides are TGCGCCAGCAGCTTGGACGGGGGGAACACAGATACGCAGTATTTT. Full variable domain (missing parts from reference TRBV5-1 and TRBJ2-3): KAGVTQTPRYLIKTRGQQVTLSCSPISGHRSVSWYQQTPGQGLQFLFEYFSETQRNKGNFPGRFSGRQFSNSRSEMNVSTLELGDSALYLCASSLDGGNTDTQYFGPGTRLTVL.

V usage is TRBV27 and J usage is TRBJ2-7; 7 bases line up with TRBD1. The CDR3 sequence is 13 residues long. J gave up 2 bases and V 6 bases, and 4 bases lay outside the gene matches. CDR1 and CDR2 from the germline V gene are MNHEY and SMNVEV (reference sequence). CDR3 protein: CASRGTVTYEQYF. CDR3 DNA: TGTGCCAGCAGAGGGACAGTAACCTACGAGCAGTACTTC.

The genes are TRBV19 and TRBJ2-7; TRBD1 aligns across 7 bases. V shed 2 bases and J 1 base; nucleotides not matched to a gene: 2. The CDR3 runs to 14 residues. Germline assignment: CDR1 LNHDA and CDR2 SQIVND (reference sequence). The CDR3 DNA is TGTGCCAGTAGTATAAGGGGGCCATCCTACGAGCAGTACTTC. This codes for CASSIRGPSYEQYF.

The V and J genes are TRBV7-2 and TRBJ2-1; 12 bases align to TRBD2. The CDR3 extends over 15 amino acids. CDR1 is SGHTA, CDR2 FQGNSA, per germline. The V and J ends lost 4 bases and 4 bases, in that order; junction bases with no gene match: 2. CDR3 DNA: TGTGCCAGCAGCTCACTAGCGGGGGGATACAATGAGCAGTTCTTC. This gives the protein CASSSLAGGYNEQFF.